This TCR beta chain originates from a study of long-term antiretroviral therapy in people with HIV. Study as a whole: Collection dates of the earliest samples fall about a decade before the 2015 immediate-ART recommendation.

The germline V gene encodes CDR1 SQVTM and CDR2 ANQGSEA. CDR3 length: 11 amino acids. V was trimmed by 4 bases and J by 4 bases, leaving 8 bases between them. This clone was picked up one time. Antigen specificity is unknown. Every participant with HIV received treatment in the United States. At survey level, the immunoSEQ assay was run in its v3.0 version. Data came from immunoSEQ multiplex PCR; TCRdb stores just in-frame clones and leaves some out. Here the sample spans about 12,000 clones, roughly 77% being singletons. Findings of the study overall: Clones with expansion before ART led the repertoire at all time points. HIV repertoires spanned narrower CDR3 length ranges than controls.

The chain has TRBV29-1 and TRBJ2-7; maybe TRBD2 (6 bases). The sequence was obtained from a middle-aged man with HIV. Sequencing used unsorted PBMCs, obtained roughly 3.4 years before starting antiretroviral therapy. The CDR3 is CSVGGTYEQYF. CDR3 in DNA: TGCAGCGTTGGAGGGACTTACGAGCAGTACTTC.